What follows are 8 T cell receptor beta chains derived from one specimen sequenced in a study of identifying expanded T cells in peripheral blood. Measured with immunoSEQ multiplex PCR; TCRdb has only the in-frame clones, and not every one. This sample carries about 58,000 clones, around 83% of them seen once, and the ten largest clones take around a sixth. Input material: blood. The origin of the receptors is a person aged 18 to 69 in good health.

Only one count was recorded for this clone. This chain connects TRBV18 to TRBJ2-2; the match to TRBD2 covers 9 bases. The ends lost 10 bases at V and 2 bases at J; junction bases unmatched: 8. Germline CDR1 KGHSH, CDR2 LQKENI. This CDR3 comprises 15 residues. The CDR3 region has the DNA TGTGCCAACTCCAGGACTAGCGACAACACCGGGGAGCTGTTTTTT. This sequence encodes CANSRTSDNTGELFF. The whole variable domain, remainder taken from reference TRBV18 and TRBJ2-2, is NAGVMQNPRHLVRRRGQEARLRCSPMKGHSHVYWYRQLPEEGLKFMVYLQKENIIDESGMPKERFSAEFPKEGPSILRIQQVVRGDSAAYFCANSRTSDNTGELFFGEGSRLTVL.

The CDR3 DNA reads as TGTGCCAGCTCACCACAGGGGAGGGTTGACGGCTACACCTTC. This gives the protein CASSPQGRVDGYTF. The chain recombines TRBV18 with TRBJ1-2; D is possibly TRBD1 (5 bases). The V gene's germline CDR1 is KGHSH and CDR2 LQKENI. The CDR3 sequence is 14 residues long. Trimming stripped 1 base from V and 8 bases from J, with 14 bases between.

The rearrangement joins TRBV4-1 to TRBJ2-5, with 10 bases that match TRBD1. V was clipped by 8 bases and J by 5 bases; unmatched bases: 11. Germline CDR1 reads MGHRA; CDR2 reads YSYEKL. The CDR3 length is 15 residues. CDR3 nucleotide sequence: TGCGCCAGCCGTGCCGGGACAGGGGCTACGGAGACCCAGTACTTC. It yields the protein CASRAGTGATETQYF.

V and J are TRBV19 and TRBJ2-7; 7 bases are a match to TRBD2. Germline lookup yields CDR1 LNHDA and CDR2 SQIVND (reference sequence). Trimming cost V 0 bases and J 3 bases; bases outside gene matches: 11. This CDR3 comprises 17 residues. The CDR3 protein is CASSIDASGGIYYEQYF. The CDR3 DNA follows: TGTGCCAGTAGTATAGATGCTAGCGGAGGGATTTACTACGAGCAGTACTTC.

This chain joins TRBV18 and TRBJ1-3; possible D gene TRBD1, 6 bases. Germline CDR1 and CDR2: KGHSH and LQKENI. Trimming removed 3 bases at V and 4 bases at J, with 10 bases between. The CDR3 loop spans 14 amino acids. The CDR3 loop is CASSPQGFGNTIYF. The CDR3 DNA follows: TGTGCCAGCTCACCCCAGGGGTTCGGAAACACCATATATTTT.

The CDR3: CASSPNTGELFF. The CDR3 DNA reads as TGTGCCAGCAGCCCTAACACCGGGGAGCTGTTTTTT. The chain couples TRBV9 to TRBJ2-2; D is ambiguous. Deletions cut 4 bases from V and 2 bases from J, with 3 bases between. This CDR3 region has 12 residues. CDR1 is SGDLS and CDR2 is YYNGEE in the germline V gene.

The chain combines TRBV9 with TRBJ2-3, with D possibly being TRBD2 (5 bases). Germline-derived CDR1 and CDR2 are SGDLS and YYNGEE. Trimming took 7 bases from V and 2 from J, leaving 14 bases between them. The CDR3 covers 14 residues. The CDR3 DNA follows: TGTGCCAGCGCCTCAGGAGGTGCCACAGATACGCAGTATTTT. This codes for CASASGGATDTQYF.

The rearrangement uses TRBV6-6 and TRBJ1-1, with D uncertain. The V gene's germline CDR1 is MNHNY and CDR2 SVGAGI (reference sequence). This CDR3 region has 12 residues. Between the trimmed V and J ends, which lost 5 bases and 7 bases, there was a span of 11 bases. CDR3 nucleotide sequence: TGTGCCAGCAGTGACACCCGGGATGAAGCTTTCTTT. Protein: CASSDTRDEAFF.